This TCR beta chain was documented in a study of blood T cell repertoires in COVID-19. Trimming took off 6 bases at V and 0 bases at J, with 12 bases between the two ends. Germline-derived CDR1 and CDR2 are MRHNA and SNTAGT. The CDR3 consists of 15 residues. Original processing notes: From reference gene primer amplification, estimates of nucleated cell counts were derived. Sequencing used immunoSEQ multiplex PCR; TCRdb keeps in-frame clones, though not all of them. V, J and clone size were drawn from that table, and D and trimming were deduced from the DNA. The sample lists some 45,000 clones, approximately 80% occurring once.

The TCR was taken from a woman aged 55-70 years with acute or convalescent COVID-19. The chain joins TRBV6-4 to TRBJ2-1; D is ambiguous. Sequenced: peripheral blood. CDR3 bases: TGTGCCAGCAGCCCCCAAACGAGCTCCTACAATGAGCAGTTCTTC. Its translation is CASSPQTSSYNEQFF.